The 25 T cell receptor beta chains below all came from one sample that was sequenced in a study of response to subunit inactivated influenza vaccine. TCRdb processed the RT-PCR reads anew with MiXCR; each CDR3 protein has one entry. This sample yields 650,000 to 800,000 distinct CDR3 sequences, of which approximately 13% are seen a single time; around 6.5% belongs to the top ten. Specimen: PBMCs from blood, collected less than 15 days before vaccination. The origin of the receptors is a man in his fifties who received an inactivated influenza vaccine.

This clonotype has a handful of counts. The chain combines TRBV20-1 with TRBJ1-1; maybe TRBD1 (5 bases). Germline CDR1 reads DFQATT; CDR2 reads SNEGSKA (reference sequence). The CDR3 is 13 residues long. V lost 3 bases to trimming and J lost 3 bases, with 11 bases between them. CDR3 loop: CSASRQSHTEAFF. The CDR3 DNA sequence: TGCAGTGCTAGTAGACAGAGCCACACTGAAGCTTTCTTT.

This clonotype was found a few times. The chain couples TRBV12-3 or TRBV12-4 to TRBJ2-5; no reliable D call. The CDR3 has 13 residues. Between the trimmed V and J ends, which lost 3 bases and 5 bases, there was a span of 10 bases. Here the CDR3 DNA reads TGTGCCAGCAGTTTTCGTATTGGGGAGACCCAGTACTTC. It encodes CASSFRIGETQYF.

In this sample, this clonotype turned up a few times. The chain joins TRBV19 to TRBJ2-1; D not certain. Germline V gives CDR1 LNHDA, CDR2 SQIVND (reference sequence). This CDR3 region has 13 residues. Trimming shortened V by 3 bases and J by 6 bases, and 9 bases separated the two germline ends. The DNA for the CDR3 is TGTGCCAGTAGTATTAATAGCTTCAATGAGCAGTTCTTC. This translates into CASSINSFNEQFF.

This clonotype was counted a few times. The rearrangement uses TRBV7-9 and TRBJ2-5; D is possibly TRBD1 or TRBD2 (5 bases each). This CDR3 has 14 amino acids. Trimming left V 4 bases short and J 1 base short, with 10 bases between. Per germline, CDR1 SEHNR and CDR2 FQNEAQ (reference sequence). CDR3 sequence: CASSSGQFQETQYF. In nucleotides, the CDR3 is TGTGCCAGCAGCTCGGGGCAGTTCCAAGAGACCCAGTACTTC.

The CDR3 nucleotides read TGCAGTGCCCTAAGCGGGAGCGTCTACAATGAGCAGTTCTTC. Protein sequence: CSALSGSVYNEQFF. This sequence joins TRBV20-1 and TRBJ2-1, with 8 bases identical to TRBD2. Germline V gene sequence: CDR1 DFQATT, CDR2 SNEGSKA (reference sequence). This CDR3 region has 14 residues. The J segment lost 3 bases and the V segment lost 6 bases, leaving 7 bases of the junction unmatched.

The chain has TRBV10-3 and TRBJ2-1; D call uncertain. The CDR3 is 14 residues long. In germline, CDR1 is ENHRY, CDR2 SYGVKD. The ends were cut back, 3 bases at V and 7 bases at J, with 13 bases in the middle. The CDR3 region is CAISEEARSNEQFF. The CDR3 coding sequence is TGTGCCATCAGTGAAGAGGCTAGAAGTAATGAGCAGTTCTTC.

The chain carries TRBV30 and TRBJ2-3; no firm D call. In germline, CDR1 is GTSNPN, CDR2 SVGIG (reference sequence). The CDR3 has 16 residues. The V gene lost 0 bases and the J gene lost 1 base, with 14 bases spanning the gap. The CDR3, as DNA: TGTGCCTGGAGTGTAGGGCGTGGCGGACGCACAGATACGCAGTATTTT. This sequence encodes CAWSVGRGGRTDTQYF.

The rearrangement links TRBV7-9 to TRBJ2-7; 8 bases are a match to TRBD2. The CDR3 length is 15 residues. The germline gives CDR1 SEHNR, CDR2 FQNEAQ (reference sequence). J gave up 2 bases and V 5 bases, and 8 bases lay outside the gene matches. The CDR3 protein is CASSDIAGYTYEQYF. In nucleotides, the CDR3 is TGTGCCAGCAGCGACATAGCGGGATACACCTACGAGCAGTACTTC. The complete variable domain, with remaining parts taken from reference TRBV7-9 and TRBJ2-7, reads DTGVSQNPRHKITKRGQNVTFRCDPISEHNRLYWYRQTLGQGPEFLTYFQNEAQLEKSRLLSDRFSAERPKGSFSTLEIQRTEQGDSAMYLCASSDIAGYTYEQYFGPGTRLTVT.

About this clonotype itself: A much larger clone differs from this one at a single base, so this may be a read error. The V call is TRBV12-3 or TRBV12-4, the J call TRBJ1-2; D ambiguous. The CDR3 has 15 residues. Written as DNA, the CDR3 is TGTTCCAGCAGTTCCCCAACGGAGCTGAGCCGAGGCTACACCTTC. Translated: CSSSSPTELSRGYTF.

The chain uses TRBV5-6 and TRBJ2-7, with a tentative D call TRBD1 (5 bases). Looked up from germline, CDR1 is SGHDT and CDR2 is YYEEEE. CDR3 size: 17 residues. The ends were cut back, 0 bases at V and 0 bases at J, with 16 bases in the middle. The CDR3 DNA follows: TGTGCCAGCAGCTTGGGGACAAATCGCGAGTTCTCCTACGAGCAGTACTTC. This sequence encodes CASSLGTNREFSYEQYF.

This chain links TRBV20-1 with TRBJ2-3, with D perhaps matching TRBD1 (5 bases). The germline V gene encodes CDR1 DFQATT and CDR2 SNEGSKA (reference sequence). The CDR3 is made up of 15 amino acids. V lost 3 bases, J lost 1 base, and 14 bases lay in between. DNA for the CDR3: TGCAGTGCTAGTAGGCAGGGCCTTGGCACAGATACGCAGTATTTT. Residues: CSASRQGLGTDTQYF.

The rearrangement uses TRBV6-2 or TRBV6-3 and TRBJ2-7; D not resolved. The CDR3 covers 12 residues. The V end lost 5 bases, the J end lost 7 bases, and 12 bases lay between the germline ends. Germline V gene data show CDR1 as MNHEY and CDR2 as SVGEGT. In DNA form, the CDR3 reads TGTGCCAGCAGTCGATCTTTAAGGGAGCAGTACTTC. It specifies CASSRSLREQYF.

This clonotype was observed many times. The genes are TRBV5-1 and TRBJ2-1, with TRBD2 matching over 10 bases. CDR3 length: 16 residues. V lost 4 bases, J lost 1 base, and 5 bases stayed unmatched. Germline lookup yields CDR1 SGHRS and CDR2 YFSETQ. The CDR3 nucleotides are TGCGCCAGCAGCGGGCTAGCGGGAGCGTCCTACAATGAGCAGTTCTTC. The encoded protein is CASSGLAGASYNEQFF. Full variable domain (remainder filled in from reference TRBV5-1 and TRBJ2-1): KAGVTQTPRYLIKTRGQQVTLSCSPISGHRSVSWYQQTPGQGLQFLFEYFSETQRNKGNFPGRFSGRQFSNSRSEMNVSTLELGDSALYLCASSGLAGASYNEQFFGPGTRLTVL.

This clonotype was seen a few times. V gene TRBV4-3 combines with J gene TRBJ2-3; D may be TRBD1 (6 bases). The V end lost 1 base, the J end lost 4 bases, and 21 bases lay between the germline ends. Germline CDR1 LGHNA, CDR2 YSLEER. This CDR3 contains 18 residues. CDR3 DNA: TGCGCCAGCAGCCAAGTGGGCAGGGGCTATTCGACGCCAGATACGCAGTATTTT. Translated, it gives CASSQVGRGYSTPDTQYF.

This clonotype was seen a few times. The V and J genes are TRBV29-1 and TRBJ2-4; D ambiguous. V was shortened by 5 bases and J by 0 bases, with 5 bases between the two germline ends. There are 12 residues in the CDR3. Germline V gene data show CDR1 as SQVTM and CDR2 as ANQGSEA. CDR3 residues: CSVQLAKNIQYF. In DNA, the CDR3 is TGCAGCGTTCAGCTAGCCAAAAACATTCAGTACTTC.

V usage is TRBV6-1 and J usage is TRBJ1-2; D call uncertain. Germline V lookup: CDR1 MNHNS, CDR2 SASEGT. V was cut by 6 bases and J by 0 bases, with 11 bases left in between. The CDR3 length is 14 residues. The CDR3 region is CASSPGRSNYGYTF. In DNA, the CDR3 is TGTGCCAGCAGCCCCGGGAGATCTAACTATGGCTACACCTTC.

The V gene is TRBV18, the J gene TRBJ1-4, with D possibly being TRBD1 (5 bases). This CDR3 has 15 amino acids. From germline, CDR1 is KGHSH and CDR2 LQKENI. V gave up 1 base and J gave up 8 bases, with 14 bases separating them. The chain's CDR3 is CASSPLGQEGEKLFF. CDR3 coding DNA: TGTGCCAGCTCACCACTCGGGCAGGAGGGGGAAAAACTGTTTTTT.

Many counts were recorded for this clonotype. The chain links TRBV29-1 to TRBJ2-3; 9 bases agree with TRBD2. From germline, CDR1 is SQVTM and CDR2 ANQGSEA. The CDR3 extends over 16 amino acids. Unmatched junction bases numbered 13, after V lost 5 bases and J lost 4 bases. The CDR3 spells CSVRLFSGSEADTQYF. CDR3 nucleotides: TGCAGCGTTCGACTATTTAGCGGGAGCGAGGCAGATACGCAGTATTTT.

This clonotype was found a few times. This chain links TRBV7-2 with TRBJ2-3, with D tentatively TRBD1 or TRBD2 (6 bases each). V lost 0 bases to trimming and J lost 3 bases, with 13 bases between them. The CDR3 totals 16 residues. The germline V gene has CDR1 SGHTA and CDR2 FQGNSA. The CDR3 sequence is CASSLAWGAGTDTQYF. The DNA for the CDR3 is TGTGCCAGCAGCTTAGCGTGGGGGGCGGGGACAGATACGCAGTATTTT.

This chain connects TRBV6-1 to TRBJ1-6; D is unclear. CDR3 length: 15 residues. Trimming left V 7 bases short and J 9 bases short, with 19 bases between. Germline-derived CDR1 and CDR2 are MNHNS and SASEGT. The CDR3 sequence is CASTRVRSVGSPLHF. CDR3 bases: TGTGCCAGCACCCGCGTTCGGAGTGTAGGTTCACCCCTCCACTTT.

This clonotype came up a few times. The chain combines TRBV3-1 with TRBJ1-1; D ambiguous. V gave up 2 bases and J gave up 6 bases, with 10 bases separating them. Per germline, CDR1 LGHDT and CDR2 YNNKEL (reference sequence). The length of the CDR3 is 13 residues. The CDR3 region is CASSQYLDAEAFF. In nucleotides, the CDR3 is TGTGCCAGCAGCCAATATCTGGACGCTGAAGCTTTCTTT.

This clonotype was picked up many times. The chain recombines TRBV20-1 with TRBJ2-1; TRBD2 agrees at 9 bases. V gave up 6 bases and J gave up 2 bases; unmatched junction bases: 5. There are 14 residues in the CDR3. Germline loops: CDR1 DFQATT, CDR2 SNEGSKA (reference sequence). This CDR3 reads CSAAASGTYNEQFF. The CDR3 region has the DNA TGCAGTGCGGCAGCTAGCGGGACCTACAATGAGCAGTTCTTC.

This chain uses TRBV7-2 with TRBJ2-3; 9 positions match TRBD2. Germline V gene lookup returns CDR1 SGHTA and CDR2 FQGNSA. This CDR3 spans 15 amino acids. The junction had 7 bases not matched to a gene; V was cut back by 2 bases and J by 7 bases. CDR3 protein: CASSLKVSGGNTQYF. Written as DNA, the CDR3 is TGTGCCAGCAGCTTAAAGGTTAGCGGGGGCAATACGCAGTATTTT.

CDR3 loop: CASSPGTRNEQFF. CDR3 sequence (DNA): TGTGCCAGCAGCCCGGGGACGCGGAATGAGCAGTTCTTC. The J gene is TRBJ2-1, the V gene TRBV11-2; D may correspond to TRBD1 or TRBD2 (5 bases each). This CDR3 spans 13 amino acids. The germline gives CDR1 SGHAT, CDR2 FQNNGV. V was pared by 5 bases and J by 7 bases, with 12 bases between.

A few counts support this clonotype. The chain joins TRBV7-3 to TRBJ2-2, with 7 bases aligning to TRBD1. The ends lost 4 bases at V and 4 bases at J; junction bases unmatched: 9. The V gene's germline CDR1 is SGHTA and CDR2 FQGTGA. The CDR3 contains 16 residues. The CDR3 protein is CASSSFPGQPTGELFF. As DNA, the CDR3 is TGTGCCAGCAGCTCTTTTCCGGGACAGCCCACCGGGGAGCTGTTTTTT.